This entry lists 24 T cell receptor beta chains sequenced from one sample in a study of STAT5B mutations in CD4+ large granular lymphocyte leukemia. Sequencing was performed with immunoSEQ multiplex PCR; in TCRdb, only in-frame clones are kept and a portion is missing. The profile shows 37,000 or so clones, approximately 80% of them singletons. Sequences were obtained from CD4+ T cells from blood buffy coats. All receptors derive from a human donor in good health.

CDR3 nucleotides: TGCGCCAGCAGCCAAGATTTTAGCGGAAACTTCTACGAGCAGTACTTC. Its translation is CASSQDFSGNFYEQYF. The chain carries TRBV4-3 and TRBJ2-7; TRBD2 might be the D (6 bases). CDR1 is LGHNA and CDR2 is YSLEER in the germline V gene. Trimming cost V 0 bases and J 3 bases, with 15 bases left between them. There are 16 residues in the CDR3.

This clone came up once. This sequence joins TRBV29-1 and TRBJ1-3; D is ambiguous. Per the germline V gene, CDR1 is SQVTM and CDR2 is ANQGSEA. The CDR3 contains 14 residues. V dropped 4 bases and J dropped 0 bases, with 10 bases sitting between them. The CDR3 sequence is CSVVRPGSGNTIYF. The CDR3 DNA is TGCAGCGTTGTTAGGCCGGGCTCTGGAAACACCATATATTTT.

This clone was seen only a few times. CDR3: CASGGDTEAFF. The DNA of the CDR3 is TGTGCCAGCGGGGGGGACACTGAAGCTTTCTTT. The rearrangement uses TRBV2 and TRBJ1-1; D perhaps matches TRBD1 (5 bases). This CDR3 region has 11 residues. Germline CDR1 is SNHLY and CDR2 is FYNNEI. Trimming cost V 8 bases and J 3 bases, with 7 bases left between them. Combining the CDR3 with reference TRBV2 and TRBJ1-1 gives the whole variable domain EPEVTQTPSHQVTQMGQEVILRCVPISNHLYFYWYRQILGQKVEFLVSFYNNEISEKSEIFDDQFSVERPDGSNFTLKIRSTKLEDSAMYFCASGGDTEAFFGQGTRLTVV.

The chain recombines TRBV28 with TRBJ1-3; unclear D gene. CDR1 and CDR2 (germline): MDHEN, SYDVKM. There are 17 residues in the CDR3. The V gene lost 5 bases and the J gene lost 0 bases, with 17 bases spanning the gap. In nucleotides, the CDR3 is TGTGCCAGCAGTCCCAGAGGATCGACGGTCTCTGGAAACACCATATATTTT. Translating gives CASSPRGSTVSGNTIYF.

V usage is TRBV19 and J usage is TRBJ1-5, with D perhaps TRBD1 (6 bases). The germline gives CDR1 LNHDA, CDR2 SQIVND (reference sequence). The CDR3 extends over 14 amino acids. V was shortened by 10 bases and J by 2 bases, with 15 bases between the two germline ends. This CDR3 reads CATRGGEGNQPQHF. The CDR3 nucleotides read TGTGCCACCCGGGGGGGCGAGGGCAATCAGCCCCAGCATTTT. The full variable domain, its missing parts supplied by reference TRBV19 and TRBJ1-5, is DGGITQSPKYLFRKEGQNVTLSCEQNLNHDAMYWYRQDPGQGLRLIYYSQIVNDFQKGDIAEGYSVSREKKESFPLTVTSAQKNPTAFYLCATRGGEGNQPQHFGDGTRLSIL.

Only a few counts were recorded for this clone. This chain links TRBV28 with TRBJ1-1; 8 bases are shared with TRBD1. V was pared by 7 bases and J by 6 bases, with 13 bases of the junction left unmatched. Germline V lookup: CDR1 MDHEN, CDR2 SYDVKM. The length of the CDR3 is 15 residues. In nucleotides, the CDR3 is TGTGCCAGCATCCCCCTCGACAGGGGCAGGGCTGAAGCTTTCTTT. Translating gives CASIPLDRGRAEAFF.

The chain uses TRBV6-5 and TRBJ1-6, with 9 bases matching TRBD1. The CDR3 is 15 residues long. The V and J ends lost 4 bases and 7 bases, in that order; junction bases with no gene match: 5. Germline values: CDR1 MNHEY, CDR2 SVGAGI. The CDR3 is CASSWGTGQNSPLHF. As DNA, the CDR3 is TGTGCCAGCAGTTGGGGGACAGGGCAAAATTCACCCCTCCACTTT.

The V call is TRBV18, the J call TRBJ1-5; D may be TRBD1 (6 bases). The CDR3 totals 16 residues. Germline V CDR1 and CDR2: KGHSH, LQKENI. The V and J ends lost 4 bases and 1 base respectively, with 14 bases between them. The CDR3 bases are TGTGCCAGCTCACTGGGGAGGGGGAGAAGCAATCAGCCCCAGCATTTT. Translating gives CASSLGRGRSNQPQHF.

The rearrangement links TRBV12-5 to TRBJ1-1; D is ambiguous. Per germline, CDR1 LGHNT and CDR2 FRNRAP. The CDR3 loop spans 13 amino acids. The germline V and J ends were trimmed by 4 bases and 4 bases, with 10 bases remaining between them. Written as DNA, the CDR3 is TGTGCTAGTGGTTCGCGGGTGGGCACTGAAGCTTTCTTT. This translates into CASGSRVGTEAFF.

This chain's CDR3 is CASSEGRETQYF. As DNA, the CDR3 is TGTGCCAGCAGTGAAGGGCGGGAGACCCAGTACTTC. The chain links TRBV6-1 to TRBJ2-5; D gene uncertain. Germline CDR1 reads MNHNS; CDR2 reads SASEGT. The CDR3 consists of 12 residues. Trimming pared 1 base from V and 5 bases from J, leaving 5 bases between.

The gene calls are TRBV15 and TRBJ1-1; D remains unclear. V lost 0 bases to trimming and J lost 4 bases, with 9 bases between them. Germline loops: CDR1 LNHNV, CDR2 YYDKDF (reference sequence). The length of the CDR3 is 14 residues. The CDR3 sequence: CATSREGRGTEAFF. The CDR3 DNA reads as TGTGCCACCAGCAGAGAGGGGAGAGGCACTGAAGCTTTCTTT.

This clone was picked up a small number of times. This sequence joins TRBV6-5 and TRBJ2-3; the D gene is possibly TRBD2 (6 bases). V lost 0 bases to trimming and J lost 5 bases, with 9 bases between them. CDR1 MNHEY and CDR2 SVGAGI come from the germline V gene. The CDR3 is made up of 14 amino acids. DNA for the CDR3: TGTGCCAGCAGTTACTCGGTGCGGGGAGATACGCAGTATTTT. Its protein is CASSYSVRGDTQYF.

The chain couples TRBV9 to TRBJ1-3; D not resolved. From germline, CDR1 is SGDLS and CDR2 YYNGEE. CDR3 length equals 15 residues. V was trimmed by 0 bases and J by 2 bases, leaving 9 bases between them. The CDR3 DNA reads TGTGCCAGCAGCGTAGCGTCGGAGCCTGGAAACACCATATATTTT. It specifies CASSVASEPGNTIYF. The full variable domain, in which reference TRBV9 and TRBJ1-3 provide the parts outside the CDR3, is DSGVTQTPKHLITATGQRVTLRCSPRSGDLSVYWYQQSLDQGLQFLIQYYNGEERAKGNILERFSAQQFPDLHSELNLSSLELGDSALYFCASSVASEPGNTIYFGEGSWLTVV.

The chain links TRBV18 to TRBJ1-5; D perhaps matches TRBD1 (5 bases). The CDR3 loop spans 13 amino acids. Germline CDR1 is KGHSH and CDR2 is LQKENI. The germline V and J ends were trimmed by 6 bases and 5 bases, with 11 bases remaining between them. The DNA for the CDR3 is TGTGCCAGCTCGGCCGACAGCGATCAGCCCCAGCATTTT. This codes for CASSADSDQPQHF.

This CDR3 is CASNLGRGSAFF. DNA of the CDR3: TGTGCCAGCAACTTAGGGAGAGGCTCGGCTTTCTTT. The V call is TRBV28, the J call TRBJ1-1; D is ambiguous. V was pared by 7 bases and J by 11 bases, with 17 bases between. The CDR3 consists of 12 residues. The germline CDR1 and CDR2 sequences are MDHEN and SYDVKM.

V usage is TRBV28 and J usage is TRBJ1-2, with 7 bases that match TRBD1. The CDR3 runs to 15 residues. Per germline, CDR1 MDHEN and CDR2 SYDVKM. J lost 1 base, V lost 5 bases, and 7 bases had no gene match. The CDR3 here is CASSLLTGVNYGYTF. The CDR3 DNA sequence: TGTGCCAGCAGTCTCCTTACAGGGGTTAACTATGGCTACACCTTC.

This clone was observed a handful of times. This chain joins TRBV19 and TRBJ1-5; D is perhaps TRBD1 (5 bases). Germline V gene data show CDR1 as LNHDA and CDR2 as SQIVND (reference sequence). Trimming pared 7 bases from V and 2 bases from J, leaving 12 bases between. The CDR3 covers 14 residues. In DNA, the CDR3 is TGTGCCAGTATAGAGCGGGGGGGCAATCAGCCCCAGCATTTT. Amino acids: CASIERGGNQPQHF.

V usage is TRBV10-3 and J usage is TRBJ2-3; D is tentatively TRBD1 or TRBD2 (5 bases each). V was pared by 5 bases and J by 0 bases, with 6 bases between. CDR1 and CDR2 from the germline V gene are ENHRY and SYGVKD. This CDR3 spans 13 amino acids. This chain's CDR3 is CAISRDSTDTQYF. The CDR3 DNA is TGTGCCATCAGTAGGGACAGCACAGATACGCAGTATTTT.

CDR3 nucleotides: TGCGCCAGCAGCTTGGCCTACGAGCAGTACTTC. This gives the protein CASSLAYEQYF. This chain uses TRBV5-1 with TRBJ2-7; no firm D call. V was pared by 0 bases and J by 2 bases, with 0 bases between. Germline V gene data show CDR1 as SGHRS and CDR2 as YFSETQ. The CDR3 contains 11 residues.

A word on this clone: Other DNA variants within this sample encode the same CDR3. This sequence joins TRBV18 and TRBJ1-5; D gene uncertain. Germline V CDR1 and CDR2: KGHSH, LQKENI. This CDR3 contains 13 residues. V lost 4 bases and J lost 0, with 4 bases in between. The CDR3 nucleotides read TGTGCCAGCTCACTCGATAGCAATCAGCCCCAGCATTTT. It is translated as CASSLDSNQPQHF.

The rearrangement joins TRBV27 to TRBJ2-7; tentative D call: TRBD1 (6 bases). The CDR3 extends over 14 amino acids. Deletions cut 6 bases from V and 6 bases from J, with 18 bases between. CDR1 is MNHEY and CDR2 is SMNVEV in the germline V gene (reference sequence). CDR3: CASSIRQGQREQYF. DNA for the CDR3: TGTGCCAGCAGCATAAGGCAGGGGCAGCGCGAGCAGTACTTC.

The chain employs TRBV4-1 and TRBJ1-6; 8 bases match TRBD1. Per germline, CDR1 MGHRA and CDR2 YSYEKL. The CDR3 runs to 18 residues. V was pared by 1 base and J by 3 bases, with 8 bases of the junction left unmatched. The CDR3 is CASSQVRAGGYYNSPLHF. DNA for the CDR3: TGCGCCAGCAGCCAAGTCCGGGCAGGGGGCTACTATAATTCACCCCTCCACTTT.

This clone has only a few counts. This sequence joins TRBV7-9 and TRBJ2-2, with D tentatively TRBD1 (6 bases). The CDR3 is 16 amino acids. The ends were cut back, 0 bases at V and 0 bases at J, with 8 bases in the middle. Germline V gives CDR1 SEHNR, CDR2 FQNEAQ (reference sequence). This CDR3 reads CASSLAQGSNTGELFF. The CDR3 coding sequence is TGTGCCAGCAGCTTAGCTCAGGGGTCGAACACCGGGGAGCTGTTTTTT.

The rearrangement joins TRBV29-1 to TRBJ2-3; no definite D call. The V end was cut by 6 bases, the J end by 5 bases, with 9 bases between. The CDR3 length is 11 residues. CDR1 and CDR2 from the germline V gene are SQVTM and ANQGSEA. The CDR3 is CSVPILDTQYF. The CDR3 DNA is TGCAGCGTCCCGATTTTAGATACGCAGTATTTT.